The 18 T cell receptor beta chains below all came from one sample that was sequenced in a study of multiple sclerosis patients with progressive multifocal leukoencephalopathy. Method: immunoSEQ multiplex PCR; TCRdb's copy keeps in-frame clones and lacks some. Here the sample spans 25,000 to 35,000 clones, more than 75% being singletons. Documented time point: before natalizumab initiation. The sample was PBMCs. The origin of the receptors is a human donor with multiple sclerosis.

The gene calls are TRBV25-1 and TRBJ1-1, with a possible D match to TRBD1 (6 bases). Germline V lookup: CDR1 MGHDK, CDR2 SYGVNS. The V end lost 4 bases, the J end lost 7 bases, and 19 bases lay between the germline ends. The length of the CDR3 is 15 residues. CDR3: CASSAPLGGAGEAFF. In nucleotides, the CDR3 is TGTGCCAGCAGTGCCCCCCTGGGGGGGGCCGGTGAAGCTTTCTTT.

About this clone: At one boundary the junction diverges from the germline segment, which might be a read error. The J gene is TRBJ2-5, the V gene TRBV6-5; 8 positions match TRBD1. From germline, CDR1 is MNHEY and CDR2 SVGAGI. This CDR3 region has 14 residues. The CDR3 sequence: CASTRTGFEETQHF. In DNA form, the CDR3 reads TGTGCCAGCACCCGGACAGGGTTTGAAGAGACCCAGCACTTC.

This clone appeared a single time. The rearrangement uses TRBV7-7 and TRBJ2-5; TRBD2 agrees at 14 bases. After removal of 5 bases from V and 4 bases from J, the junction contained 9 bases not matched to a gene. From germline, CDR1 is SSHAT and CDR2 FNYEAQ (reference sequence). The CDR3 is 17 amino acids. Here the CDR3 reads CASSRETSGGGRETQYF. The CDR3 coding sequence is TGTGCCAGCAGCCGTGAGACTAGCGGGGGGGGCAGAGAGACCCAGTACTTC.

This clone was observed once. The chain recombines TRBV7-3 with TRBJ1-1; D perhaps matches TRBD1 (5 bases). Germline assignment: CDR1 SGHTA and CDR2 FQGTGA. V gave up 2 bases and J gave up 4 bases, with 14 bases separating them. This CDR3 region has 15 residues. CDR3 protein: CASSLAGPAITEAFF. The CDR3 nucleotides are TGTGCCAGCAGCTTAGCAGGGCCCGCCATCACTGAAGCTTTCTTT. The full variable domain, with the rest looked up from reference TRBV7-3 and TRBJ1-1, is GAGVSQTPSNKVTEKGKYVELRCDPISGHTALYWYRQSLGQGPEFLIYFQGTGAADDSGLPNDRFFAVRPEGSVSTLKIQRTERGDSAVYLCASSLAGPAITEAFFGQGTRLTVV.

Here the CDR3 reads CASSLVSGSGSSYEQYF. CDR3 sequence (DNA): TGTGCCAGCAGCTTAGTAAGTGGGTCGGGGAGCTCCTACGAGCAGTACTTC. The chain recombines TRBV7-2 with TRBJ2-7; TRBD2 might be the D (5 bases). The germline V and J ends were trimmed by 1 base and 0 bases, with 16 bases remaining between them. Germline CDR1 and CDR2: SGHTA and FQGNSA. The CDR3 runs 17 residues.

CDR3 protein: CASSKKPDLYEQYF. CDR3 bases: TGTGCCAGCAGTAAAAAACCGGACCTCTACGAGCAGTACTTC. The genes are TRBV6-5 and TRBJ2-7; D gene unclear. V gave up 5 bases and J gave up 3 bases, with 14 bases separating them. The CDR3 contains 14 residues. CDR1 MNHEY and CDR2 SVGAGI come from the germline V gene.

The chain employs TRBV25-1 and TRBJ1-2; 11 bases agree with TRBD1. With V trimmed by 6 bases and J by 5 bases, 5 bases remained unmatched. The germline CDR1 and CDR2 sequences are MGHDK and SYGVNS. The CDR3 has 14 amino acids. CDR3 protein: CASRGQGAEYGYTF. CDR3 nucleotide sequence: TGTGCCAGCAGAGGACAGGGGGCGGAGTATGGCTACACCTTC.

The CDR3 bases are TGTGCCAGCAGGGCAGGTACCTCTGGAAACACCATATATTTT. Translating it yields CASRAGTSGNTIYF. V gene TRBV28 combines with J gene TRBJ1-3, with no clear D. Germline values: CDR1 MDHEN, CDR2 SYDVKM. V lost 6 bases and J 0 bases, leaving 9 bases between the germline ends. The CDR3 runs 14 residues.

The chain joins TRBV27 to TRBJ2-4; D possibly corresponds to TRBD2 (6 bases). The V end was cut by 7 bases, the J end by 3 bases, with 22 bases between. The CDR3 has 17 residues. Germline V gene lookup returns CDR1 MNHEY and CDR2 SMNVEV (reference sequence). CDR3 residues: CASTSITDWGGKNIQYF. Written as DNA, the CDR3 is TGTGCCAGCACCTCCATTACGGACTGGGGAGGCAAAAACATTCAGTACTTC.

The CDR3 region is CASSLQGRDTEAFF. Here the CDR3 DNA reads TGTGCCAGCAGCTTGCAGGGGAGGGACACTGAAGCTTTCTTT. The gene calls are TRBV5-4 and TRBJ1-1, with D possibly TRBD1 on 6 matching bases. The CDR3 extends over 14 amino acids. V shed 1 base and J shed 3 bases, with 10 bases lying between them. The germline gives CDR1 SGHNT, CDR2 YYREEE (reference sequence).

This chain connects TRBV5-6 to TRBJ1-1; a possible D gene is TRBD1 (5 bases). The CDR3 loop spans 15 amino acids. Germline V gives CDR1 SGHDT, CDR2 YYEEEE. Between the trimmed V and J ends, which lost 6 bases and 6 bases, there was a span of 21 bases. CDR3 region: CASIRTGGRRAEAFF. For the CDR3, the DNA is TGTGCCAGCATCAGGACTGGGGGACGTCGGGCTGAAGCTTTCTTT.

This clone was counted once. This chain uses TRBV6-6 with TRBJ1-4, with D tentatively TRBD1 (6 bases). The CDR3 consists of 14 residues. Germline V lookup: CDR1 MNHNY, CDR2 SVGAGI (reference sequence). V shed 4 bases and J shed 6 bases, with 12 bases lying between them. The CDR3 reads CASSSFGQYEKLFF. As DNA, the CDR3 is TGTGCCAGCAGTTCCTTTGGACAGTATGAAAAACTGTTTTTT.

This clone was found a few times. The V and J genes are TRBV6-1 and TRBJ2-2; possible D gene TRBD2, 5 bases. This CDR3 has 14 residues. CDR1 MNHNS and CDR2 SASEGT come from the germline V gene. V gave up 1 base and J gave up 3 bases, with 6 bases separating them. This chain's CDR3 is CASSEGTDTGELFF. The CDR3, as DNA: TGTGCCAGCAGTGAAGGGACTGACACCGGGGAGCTGTTTTTT.

J is TRBJ2-5 and V is TRBV7-9; D remains unclear. Germline-derived CDR1 and CDR2 are SEHNR and FQNEAQ (reference sequence). Trimming took off 4 bases at V and 5 bases at J, with 5 bases between the two ends. The length of the CDR3 is 11 residues. CDR3 DNA: TGTGCCAGCAGCTCCCCGGAGACCCAGTACTTC. This translates into CASSSPETQYF.

This sequence joins TRBV19 and TRBJ2-7; possibly TRBD2 for D (7 bases). Trimming stripped 5 bases from V and 4 bases from J, with 18 bases between. This CDR3 has 15 amino acids. Germline V CDR1 and CDR2: LNHDA, SQIVND (reference sequence). The CDR3 region is CASSPRGGSIYEQYF. The CDR3 DNA reads as TGTGCCAGTAGTCCTAGGGGGGGGTCCATTTACGAGCAGTACTTC.

This clone appeared a single time. The V call is TRBV30, the J call TRBJ2-7; D is unclear. Germline CDR1 is GTSNPN and CDR2 is SVGIG (reference sequence). The CDR3 extends over 12 amino acids. V lost 0 bases and J 2 bases, leaving 5 bases between the germline ends. The CDR3 region has the DNA TGTGCCTGGAGTGTAGCTCCCTACGAGCAGTACTTC. It yields the protein CAWSVAPYEQYF.

The chain recombines TRBV27 with TRBJ1-1; TRBD1 aligns across 7 bases. The CDR3 is 14 amino acids. The V segment lost 6 bases and the J segment 1 base; nucleotides outside the gene matches: 5. Germline V gene data show CDR1 as MNHEY and CDR2 as SMNVEV (reference sequence). The CDR3 sequence is CASSPGGGNTEAFF. The CDR3 nucleotides read TGTGCCAGCAGCCCAGGGGGAGGGAACACTGAAGCTTTCTTT.

This sequence joins TRBV6-6 and TRBJ1-3; the D is unclear. The CDR3 spans 14 residues. Trimming pared 6 bases from V and 0 bases from J, leaving 9 bases between. The V gene's germline CDR1 is MNHNY and CDR2 SVGAGI (reference sequence). The CDR3 loop is CASSSDYSGNTIYF. CDR3 DNA sequence: TGTGCCAGCAGCAGTGATTACTCTGGAAACACCATATATTTT.